Detailed here is one TCR beta chain. Its antigen is not identified. This entry belongs to a study of Ad26.COV2.S vaccination and SARS-CoV-2 variants. Overall study results and limits: Vaccinees showed greater spike-specific TCR breadth than placebo recipients. It is possible that the TCR breadth and depth analyses underestimated the total T cell responses.

V was clipped by 5 bases and J by 5 bases, with 9 bases between them. The CDR3 consists of 12 residues. Germline loops: CDR1 LGHNT, CDR2 FRNRAP. Clones were sequenced by immunoSEQ multiplex PCR, and TCRdb holds only the in-frame ones, with some missing. The table shows just over 350,000 clones, with approximately 90% occurring only once. Sequenced material: peripheral blood, taken after recovery from COVID-19. The J gene is TRBJ2-5, the V gene TRBV12-5; D is ambiguous. This receptor was identified in a human donor who had recovered from COVID-19. The DNA of the CDR3 is TGTGCTAGTGGTCCATCCTTTGAGACCCAGTACTTC. Protein sequence: CASGPSFETQYF. The whole variable domain, filled in from reference TRBV12-5 and TRBJ2-5, reads DARVTQTPRHKVTEMGQEVTMRCQPILGHNTVFWYRQTMMQGLELLAYFRNRAPLDDSGMPKDRFSAEMPDATLATLKIQPSEPRDSAVYFCASGPSFETQYFGPGTRLLVL.